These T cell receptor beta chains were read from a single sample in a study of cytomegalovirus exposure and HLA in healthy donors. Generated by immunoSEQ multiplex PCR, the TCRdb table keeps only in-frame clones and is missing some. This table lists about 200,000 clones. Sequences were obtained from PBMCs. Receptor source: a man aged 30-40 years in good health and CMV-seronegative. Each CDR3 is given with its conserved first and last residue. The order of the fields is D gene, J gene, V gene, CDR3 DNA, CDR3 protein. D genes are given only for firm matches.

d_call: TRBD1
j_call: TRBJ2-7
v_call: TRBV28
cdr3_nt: TGTGCCAGCTGGGAACAGGGGCCCTACGAGCAGTACTTC
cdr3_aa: CASWEQGPYEQYF

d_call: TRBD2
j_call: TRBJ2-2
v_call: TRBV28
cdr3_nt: TGTGCCAGCAGTTCGTATAGCGGGAGGGCAAACACCGGGGAGCTGTTTTTT
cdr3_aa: CASSSYSGRANTGELFF

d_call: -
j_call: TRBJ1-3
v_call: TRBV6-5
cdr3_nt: TGTGCCAGCAGCCCGACTCTTACCTCTGGAAACACCATATATTTT
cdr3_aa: CASSPTLTSGNTIYF

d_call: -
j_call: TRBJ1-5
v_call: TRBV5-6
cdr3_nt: TGTGCCAGCAGCCAGGGGATCGGCAATCAGCCCCAGCATTTT
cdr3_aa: CASSQGIGNQPQHF

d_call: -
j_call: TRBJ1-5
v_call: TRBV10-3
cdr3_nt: TGTGCCAGCAGTCCGGGATCCAATCAGCCCCAGCATTTT
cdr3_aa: CASSPGSNQPQHF

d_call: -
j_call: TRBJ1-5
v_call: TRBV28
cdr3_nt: TGTGCCAGCAGCCATCAGTATAGCAATCAGCCCCAGCATTTT
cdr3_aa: CASSHQYSNQPQHF

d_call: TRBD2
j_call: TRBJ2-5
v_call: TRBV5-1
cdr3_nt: TGCGCCAGCAGCCGCGGGGGACTAGCGGTACAAGAGACCCAGTACTTC
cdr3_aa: CASSRGGLAVQETQYF

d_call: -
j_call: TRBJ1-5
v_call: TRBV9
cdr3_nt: TGTGCCAGCAGCCCTAGTCCCAGGAATGAGGGCTATAGCAATCAGCCCCAGCATTTT
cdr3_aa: CASSPSPRNEGYSNQPQHF

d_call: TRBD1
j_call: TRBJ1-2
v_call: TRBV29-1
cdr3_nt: TGCAGCGGGGGGGGGACAGGGGCCACCTATGGTGGCTACACCTTC
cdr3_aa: CSGGGTGATYGGYTF

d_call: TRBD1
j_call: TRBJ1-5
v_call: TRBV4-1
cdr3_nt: TGCGCCAGCAGCCAACAGACAGGGAGCAATCAGCCCCAGCATTTT
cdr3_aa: CASSQQTGSNQPQHF

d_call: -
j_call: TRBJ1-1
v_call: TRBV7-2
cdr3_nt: TGTGCCAGCAGCTTGACCTGGACAGATACTGAAGCTTTCTTT
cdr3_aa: CASSLTWTDTEAFF

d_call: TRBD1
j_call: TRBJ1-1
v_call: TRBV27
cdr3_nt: TGTGCCAGCAGTCTGGGACAGCACACTGAAGCTTTCTTT
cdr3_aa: CASSLGQHTEAFF

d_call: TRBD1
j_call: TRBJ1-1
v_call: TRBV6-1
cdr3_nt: TGTGCCAGCAAGACAGGGGCGAACACTGAAGCTTTCTTT
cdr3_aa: CASKTGANTEAFF

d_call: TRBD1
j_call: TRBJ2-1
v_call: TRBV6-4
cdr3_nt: TGTGCCAGCAGTGGGTTTCAGGGACAGGGGCTCAATGAGCAGTTCTTC
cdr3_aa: CASSGFQGQGLNEQFF

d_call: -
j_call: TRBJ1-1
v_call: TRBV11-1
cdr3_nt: TGTGCCAGCAGCCGGGGGGGCTTCACTGAAGCTTTCTTT
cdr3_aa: CASSRGGFTEAFF

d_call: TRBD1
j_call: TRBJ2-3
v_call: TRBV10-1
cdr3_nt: TGCGCCAGCGGGACAGGGGAGGGCACAGATACGCAGTATTTT
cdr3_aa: CASGTGEGTDTQYF

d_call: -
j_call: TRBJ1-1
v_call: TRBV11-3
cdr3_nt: TGTGCCAGCAGCCCAGAAGTGGGAGGGGAAGCTTTCTTT
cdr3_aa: CASSPEVGGEAFF

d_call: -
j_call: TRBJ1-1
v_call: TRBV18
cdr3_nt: TGTGCCAGCTCACCTTTTTCCACAGCCGACACTGAAGCTTTCTTT
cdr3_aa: CASSPFSTADTEAFF

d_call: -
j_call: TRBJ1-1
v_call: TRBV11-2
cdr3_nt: TGTGCCAGCAGTTCAGGGAGGAGGAACACTGAAGCTTTCTTT
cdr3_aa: CASSSGRRNTEAFF

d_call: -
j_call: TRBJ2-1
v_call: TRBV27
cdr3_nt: TGTGCCAGCACCGATTCGTACTATGAGCAGTTCTTC
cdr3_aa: CASTDSYYEQFF

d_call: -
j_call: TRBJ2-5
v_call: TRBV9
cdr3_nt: TGTGCCAGCGGCGTAGGGGGGCACGAGGAGACCCAGTACTTC
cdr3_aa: CASGVGGHEETQYF

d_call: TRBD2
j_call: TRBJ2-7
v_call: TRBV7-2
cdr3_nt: TGTGCCAGCAGCGTGGGGGCTAGCGGGAACTACGAGCAGTACTTC
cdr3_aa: CASSVGASGNYEQYF

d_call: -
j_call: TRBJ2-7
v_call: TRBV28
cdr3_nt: TGTGCCAGCAGCTGGGGGGTCTACGAGCAGTACTTC
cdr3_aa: CASSWGVYEQYF

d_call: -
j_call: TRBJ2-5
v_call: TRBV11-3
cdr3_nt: TGTGCCAGCAGCCCCTTCTGGCAGATACCCCAAGAGACCCAGTACTTC
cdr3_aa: CASSPFWQIPQETQYF

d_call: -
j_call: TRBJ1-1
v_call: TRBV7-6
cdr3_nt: TGTGCCAGCAGCTCGGAGAGCTCGCTCGACACTGAAGCTTTCTTT
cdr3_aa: CASSSESSLDTEAFF

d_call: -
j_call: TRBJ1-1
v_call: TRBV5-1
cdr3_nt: TGCGCCAGCAGCTTGGAAGTCAGCGGGGGCACTGAAGCTTTCTTT
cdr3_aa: CASSLEVSGGTEAFF